This T cell receptor (beta chain) was sequenced during a study of OX40 agonist ivuxolimab in advanced cancers. Regarding the study as a whole: CD4+ and CD8+ blood T cells expanded clonally by week 6 at 0.1 to 3.0 mg/kg.

From germline, CDR1 is DFQATT and CDR2 SNEGSKA (reference sequence). V lost 0 bases and J 9 bases, leaving 9 bases between the germline ends. This CDR3 region has 11 residues. Profiled with immunoSEQ multiplex PCR; TCRdb holds only in-frame clones, not every one. This sample has under 25,000 clones; 82% occur once, and the top ten carry approximately 3.1%. Details on this clone: No antigen is known for it.

Sequencing used CD4+ or CD8+ T cells sorted from blood, obtained in a trial of the OX40 agonist ivuxolimab. This sequence was found in an adult with an advanced solid tumor such as melanoma, head and neck, liver or kidney cancer. The J gene is TRBJ2-7, the V gene TRBV20-1, with D possibly matching TRBD1 (6 bases). CDR3 nucleotide sequence: TGCAGTGCTAGAGATGGCAGGGGGCAGTACTTC. Protein sequence: CSARDGRGQYF.